The 13 T cell receptor beta chains below all came from one sample that was sequenced in a study of response to subunit inactivated influenza vaccine. TCRdb reprocessed the RT-PCR reads with MiXCR, giving one entry per CDR3 protein. Of hundreds of thousands of distinct CDR3 sequences in the sample, 12% are singletons; the top ten hold approximately 8.4%. The sample here was non-naive T cells sorted from PBMCs, taken 14 to 15 days before vaccination. The origin of the receptors is a man aged 50-60 years who received an inactivated influenza vaccine.

This clonotype was counted a few times. V and J are TRBV7-9 and TRBJ2-5; D tentatively reads TRBD1 or TRBD2 (5 bases each). V shed 4 bases and J shed 2 bases, with 14 bases lying between them. The germline gives CDR1 SEHNR, CDR2 FQNEAQ (reference sequence). This CDR3 is 15 amino acids long. This CDR3 reads CASSSFPGRQETQYF. The CDR3 nucleotides are TGTGCCAGCAGCTCGTTTCCGGGGCGTCAAGAGACCCAGTACTTC. The complete variable domain, with remaining parts taken from reference TRBV7-9 and TRBJ2-5, reads DTGVSQNPRHKITKRGQNVTFRCDPISEHNRLYWYRQTLGQGPEFLTYFQNEAQLEKSRLLSDRFSAERPKGSFSTLEIQRTEQGDSAMYLCASSSFPGRQETQYFGPGTRLLVL.

This clonotype occurred many times. The chain recombines TRBV6-5 with TRBJ1-5, with D unresolved. CDR3 length: 13 residues. Germline CDR1 and CDR2: MNHEY and SVGAGI. The V end was cut by 2 bases, the J end by 3 bases, with 5 bases between. The CDR3: CASSYQVNQPQHF. The CDR3 nucleotides are TGTGCCAGCAGTTACCAGGTCAATCAGCCCCAGCATTTT.

This clonotype was seen a handful of times. The chain employs TRBV15 and TRBJ2-3; TRBD1 aligns across 7 bases. The J segment lost 6 bases and the V segment lost 1 base, leaving 7 bases of the junction unmatched. CDR3 size: 15 residues. CDR1 and CDR2 (germline): LNHNV, YYDKDF (reference sequence). In DNA form, the CDR3 reads TGTGCCACCAGCAGAGTCCCGACGGACAGGGATACGCAGTATTTT. It encodes CATSRVPTDRDTQYF.

Ten or more counts support this clonotype. The rearrangement links TRBV5-1 to TRBJ2-7; either TRBD1 or TRBD2 may fit D (5 bases each). Trimming took 0 bases from V and 3 from J, leaving 13 bases between them. The CDR3 has 15 residues. CDR1 is SGHRS and CDR2 is YFSETQ in the germline V gene. CDR3 sequence (DNA): TGCGCCAGCAGCTTGGAATGGGCAGGGAGCTACGAGCAGTACTTC. Amino acid sequence: CASSLEWAGSYEQYF.

This chain uses TRBV20-1 with TRBJ2-2, with 12 positions matching TRBD2. The CDR3 contains 17 residues. Germline V lookup: CDR1 DFQATT, CDR2 SNEGSKA (reference sequence). With 0 bases clipped from V and 4 bases from J, the junction kept 6 bases outside the gene matches. For the CDR3, the DNA is TGCAGTGCTAGAGACGCTAGCGGGAGGGCCGGCACCGGGGAGCTGTTTTTT. This translates into CSARDASGRAGTGELFF.

The J gene is TRBJ2-2, the V gene TRBV7-7, with D hard to call. Per the germline V gene, CDR1 is SSHAT and CDR2 is FNYEAQ (reference sequence). The CDR3 spans 14 residues. V lost 1 base and J lost 2, with 5 bases in between. The DNA for the CDR3 is TGTGCCAGCAGCTTAGACCATAACACCGGGGAGCTGTTTTTT. It specifies CASSLDHNTGELFF.

This clonotype was seen only once. This chain uses TRBV18 with TRBJ2-2; TRBD1 is a possible D gene (5 bases). Germline V gives CDR1 KGHSH, CDR2 LQKENI. V shed 5 bases and J shed 4 bases, with 14 bases lying between them. This CDR3 is built from 15 residues. CDR3: CASSFREDGTGELFF. In nucleotides, the CDR3 is TGTGCCAGCTCATTCAGGGAAGACGGCACCGGGGAGCTGTTTTTT.

The rearrangement uses TRBV7-2 and TRBJ2-7; D is ambiguous. Trimming left V 5 bases short and J 2 bases short, with 7 bases between. Germline lookup yields CDR1 SGHTA and CDR2 FQGNSA. The CDR3 runs to 12 residues. Here the CDR3 DNA reads TGTGCCAGCAGCCCCCGGGCCTACGAGCAGTACTTC. Translation: CASSPRAYEQYF.

V and J are TRBV7-9 and TRBJ2-5; D is perhaps TRBD1 or TRBD2 (7 bases each). V was cut by 1 base and J by 2 bases, with 14 bases left in between. The CDR3 totals 16 residues. The germline gives CDR1 SEHNR, CDR2 FQNEAQ (reference sequence). This chain's CDR3 is CASSLGGGGQQETQYF. CDR3 coding DNA: TGTGCCAGCAGCTTAGGGGGCGGGGGACAGCAAGAGACCCAGTACTTC. The full variable domain, with the rest looked up from reference TRBV7-9 and TRBJ2-5, is DTGVSQNPRHKITKRGQNVTFRCDPISEHNRLYWYRQTLGQGPEFLTYFQNEAQLEKSRLLSDRFSAERPKGSFSTLEIQRTEQGDSAMYLCASSLGGGGQQETQYFGPGTRLLVL.

The J gene is TRBJ2-7, the V gene TRBV7-2, with D perhaps matching TRBD1 or TRBD2 (5 bases each). Germline CDR1 and CDR2: SGHTA and FQGNSA. The CDR3 is 16 residues long. Trimming pared 5 bases from V and 0 bases from J, leaving 17 bases between. The CDR3 loop reads CASSPGRRPSSYEQYF. The CDR3, as DNA: TGTGCCAGCAGCCCGGGACGCAGGCCTAGCTCCTACGAGCAGTACTTC.

This clonotype was picked up many times. The chain uses TRBV6-5 and TRBJ1-5; maybe TRBD1 (6 bases). Germline lookup yields CDR1 MNHEY and CDR2 SVGAGI. Between the trimmed V and J ends, which lost 0 bases and 6 bases, there was a span of 9 bases. This CDR3 region has 14 residues. The CDR3 DNA follows: TGTGCCAGCAGTTACTCGGGGGGCATTCAGCCCCAGCATTTT. It yields the protein CASSYSGGIQPQHF.

This clonotype was picked up a small number of times. The chain couples TRBV14 to TRBJ2-1; no definite D call. The CDR3 sequence is 16 residues long. V was cut by 0 bases and J by 0 bases, with 9 bases left in between. CDR1 and CDR2 from the germline V gene are SGHDN and FVKESK. DNA of the CDR3: TGTGCCAGCAGCCAAGATAGGGCTATCTCCTACAATGAGCAGTTCTTC. Residues: CASSQDRAISYNEQFF.

This clonotype was counted at least ten times. The chain couples TRBV20-1 to TRBJ2-3; 9 bases are a match to TRBD2. Germline V gene sequence: CDR1 DFQATT, CDR2 SNEGSKA (reference sequence). This CDR3 is built from 15 residues. The junction had 10 bases not matched to a gene; V was cut back by 7 bases and J by 2 bases. CDR3 protein: CSGLFLAGYTDTQYF. DNA of the CDR3: TGCAGTGGACTATTTCTAGCGGGATACACAGATACGCAGTATTTT.